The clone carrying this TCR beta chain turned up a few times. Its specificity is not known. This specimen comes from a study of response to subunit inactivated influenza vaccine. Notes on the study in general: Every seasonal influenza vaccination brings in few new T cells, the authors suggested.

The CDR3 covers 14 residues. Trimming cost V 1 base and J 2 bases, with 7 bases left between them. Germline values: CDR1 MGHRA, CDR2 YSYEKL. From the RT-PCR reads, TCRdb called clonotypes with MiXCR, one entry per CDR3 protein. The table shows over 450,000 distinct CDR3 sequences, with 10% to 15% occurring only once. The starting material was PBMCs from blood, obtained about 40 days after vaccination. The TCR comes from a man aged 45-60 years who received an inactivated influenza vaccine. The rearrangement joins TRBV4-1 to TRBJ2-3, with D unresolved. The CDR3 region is CASSQGANTDTQYF. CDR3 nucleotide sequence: TGCGCCAGCAGCCAAGGAGCAAACACAGATACGCAGTATTTT.